This TCR beta chain was identified in a study of quantifying T cell responses using KT2 cells. Study context: TCR alpha and beta constant-region primers primed reverse transcription of RNA.

A single-stranded UMI oligo with SP2 sequence was ligated to cDNA 3' ends. An equimolar mix of RC1.1 and RC1.2 primed the beta chain across TRBC1 and TRBC2. TCRdb processed the UMI-ligation and nested PCR reads anew with MiXCR; each CDR3 protein has one entry. The table lists over 35,000 distinct CDR3 sequences, more than 15% of them singletons. CDR1 and CDR2 (germline): LNHDA, SQIVND (reference sequence). The CDR3 sequence is 13 residues long. Trimming removed 7 bases from V and 7 bases from J, with 14 bases in between. A range of KT2-to-PBMC ratios was made using fixed PBMC numbers. What was sequenced was PBMCs spiked with cells of the T cell clone KT2. This TCR was sampled from a human donor. The chain is built from TRBV19 and TRBJ2-1; tentatively, D is TRBD2 (6 bases). The CDR3: CASMDGGGNEQFF. DNA of the CDR3: TGTGCCAGTATGGACGGGGGTGGGAATGAGCAGTTCTTC.